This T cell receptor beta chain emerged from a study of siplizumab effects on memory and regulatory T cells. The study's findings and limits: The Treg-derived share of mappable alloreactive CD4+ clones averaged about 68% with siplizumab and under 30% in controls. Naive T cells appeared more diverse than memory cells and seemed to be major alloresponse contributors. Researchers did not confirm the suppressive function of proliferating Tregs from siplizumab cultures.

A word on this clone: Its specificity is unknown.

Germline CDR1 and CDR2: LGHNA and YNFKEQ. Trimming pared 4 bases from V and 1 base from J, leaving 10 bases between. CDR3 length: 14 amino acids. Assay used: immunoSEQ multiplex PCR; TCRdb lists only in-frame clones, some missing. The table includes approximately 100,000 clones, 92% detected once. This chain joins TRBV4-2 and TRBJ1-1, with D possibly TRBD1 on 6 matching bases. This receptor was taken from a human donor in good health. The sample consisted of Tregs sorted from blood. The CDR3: CASSLGQSNTEAFF. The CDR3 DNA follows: TGTGCCAGCAGCCTCGGACAGTCGAACACTGAAGCTTTCTTT.